Described below is a single T cell receptor (beta chain) sequence and its context. Its matching antigen is unknown. The source of the sample is a study of blood T cells in healthy people across ages. Study-level results: Diversity of TCR beta per million T cells declined in a roughly linear way with age. As naive T cell percentage varied, TCR beta diversity correlated strongly with it. Lack of knowledge of donor CMV status possibly confounded expanded clonotype changes. Unsorted PBMC input precluded a conclusive naive versus antigen-experienced comparison.

The use of a sample-barcoded 5' primer and a J-beta primer mix characterized a second PCR of about 7 to 12 cycles. Via MiXCR, TCRdb re-called the 5' RACE reads, giving one row per CDR3 protein. This sample has fewer than 750,000 distinct CDR3 sequences, with under 55% found just once. Sequenced sample: blood. This clonotype was sampled from an elderly man in good health.

The CDR3: CASRRFSYEQYF. The CDR3 DNA sequence: TGTGCCAGCAGGAGATTCTCCTACGAGCAGTACTTC. The V and J genes are TRBV2 and TRBJ2-4, with D unclear. The J call may not be correct, given that the DNA end is closer to TRBJ2-7. The CDR3 spans 12 residues. The germline V gene encodes CDR1 SNHLY and CDR2 FYNNEI.